This T cell receptor beta chain was profiled in a study of T cell changes during pregnancy in multiple sclerosis. CDR1 and CDR2 from the germline V gene are SGHKS and YYEKEE (reference sequence). The CDR3 totals 15 residues. With V trimmed by 6 bases and J by 6 bases, 9 bases remained unmatched. Clones were sequenced by immunoSEQ multiplex PCR, and TCRdb holds only the in-frame ones, with some missing. The table has 95,000 to 110,000 clones, roughly 93% seen once; the top ten hold around 0.92%. The sequence derives from a female donor with multiple sclerosis, enrolled in a pregnancy study. The sequences come from peripheral blood, collected after pregnancy. The rearrangement joins TRBV5-5 to TRBJ2-3; 11 bases match TRBD1. The CDR3 DNA follows: TGTGCCAGCACCCCCGGACAGGGGGCCCCCGATACGCAGTATTTT. Its protein product is CASTPGQGAPDTQYF.